This TCR beta chain was identified during a study of T cells in Graves' hyperthyroidism and ophthalmopathy. Findings of the study overall: Ophthalmopathy was model-predicted a median roughly six months pre-onset. The blood repertoire included most of the expanded thyroid clonotypes above 0.001.

There were TCR beta CDR3 regions amplified from RNA transcripts. The HTBI primer set served for first-round RT-PCR of the TCR CDR3. TCRdb independently ran MiXCR on the multiplex PCR reads; one entry per CDR3 protein. The repertoire holds 350,000 or so distinct CDR3 sequences, 15% to 20% seen once, with roughly a sixth in the top ten. In its sample, this clonotype was seen many times. Its antigen is not identified. Germline lookup yields CDR1 SGHRS and CDR2 YFSETQ. The CDR3 length is 14 residues. V lost 2 bases and J 5 bases, leaving 14 bases between the germline ends. The gene calls are TRBV5-1 and TRBJ2-7; D tentatively reads TRBD1 or TRBD2 (5 bases each). Input material: blood. The origin of this receptor is a woman aged 35 to 49 with Graves' ophthalmopathy. The CDR3 is CASSFEGFRDEQYF. The CDR3 coding sequence is TGCGCCAGCAGCTTTGAGGGGTTTCGTGACGAGCAGTACTTC.